The 15 T cell receptor beta chains given below trace back to one sample, sequenced in a study of chemoradiotherapy in HPV16-positive cancers. Generated by immunoSEQ multiplex PCR, the TCRdb table keeps only in-frame clones and is missing some. The sample holds under 5,500 clones, roughly nine tenths seen once. The source material was tumor tissue, sampled from a patient who underwent chemoradiotherapy. These receptors were taken from a human donor with HPV-associated anogenital cancer.

The chain uses TRBV19 and TRBJ2-2; 8 bases match TRBD2. Losses at the gene ends were 6 bases for V and 4 bases for J; bases not matched to a gene: 4. Germline CDR1 is LNHDA and CDR2 is SQIVND (reference sequence). This CDR3 comprises 14 residues. The CDR3 loop is CASRSSGGTGELFF. The CDR3 region has the DNA TGTGCCAGTAGGTCCAGCGGGGGCACCGGGGAGCTGTTTTTT.

The chain has TRBV11-2 and TRBJ2-7; D gene unclear. Per the germline V gene, CDR1 is SGHAT and CDR2 is FQNNGV. This CDR3 is 14 amino acids long. V lost 5 bases, J lost 3 bases, and 14 bases lay in between. CDR3 in amino acids: CASSLGSGDYEQYF. The CDR3 DNA sequence: TGTGCCAGCAGCCTAGGTAGTGGAGACTACGAGCAGTACTTC.

The chain employs TRBV5-4 and TRBJ1-1; D not resolved. Germline CDR1 is SGHNT and CDR2 is YYREEE (reference sequence). The V end was cut by 4 bases, the J end by 1 base, with 5 bases between. The CDR3 sequence is 12 residues long. The CDR3: CASSAKNTEAFF. Written as DNA, the CDR3 is TGTGCCAGCAGCGCGAAGAACACTGAAGCTTTCTTT.

This clone was observed once. The rearrangement joins TRBV7-9 to TRBJ2-7; D is perhaps TRBD1 (5 bases). The CDR3 has 12 amino acids. Trimming cost V 8 bases and J 1 base, with 9 bases left between them. Germline CDR1 SEHNR, CDR2 FQNEAQ (reference sequence). The CDR3: CASQGGSYEQYF. CDR3 in DNA: TGTGCCAGCCAGGGTGGATCCTACGAGCAGTACTTC.

Regarding this clone: Other DNA sequences in this specimen translate into the identical CDR3. The CDR3 nucleotides read TGTGCCATCAGTGGGACAGGGAGCTCCTACGAGCAGTACTTC. Translation: CAISGTGSSYEQYF. The genes are TRBV10-3 and TRBJ2-7; 8 nucleotides line up with TRBD1. The CDR3 spans 14 residues. V shed 4 bases, J shed 0 bases, and the junction held 2 bases outside the gene matches. Looked up from germline, CDR1 is ENHRY and CDR2 is SYGVKD.

The chain links TRBV2 to TRBJ1-1; TRBD1 agrees at 7 bases. This CDR3 is built from 15 residues. The V gene's germline CDR1 is SNHLY and CDR2 FYNNEI. V was pared by 7 bases and J by 1 base, with 9 bases of the junction left unmatched. The CDR3 nucleotides are TGTGCCAGCAACAGAGGACAGGTAAAGAACACTGAAGCTTTCTTT. It specifies CASNRGQVKNTEAFF.

The J gene is TRBJ2-5, the V gene TRBV27; no reliable D call. This CDR3 is built from 10 residues. Germline V gene sequence: CDR1 MNHEY, CDR2 SMNVEV (reference sequence). The V end was cut by 9 bases, the J end by 5 bases, with 7 bases between. CDR3 DNA sequence: TGTGCCAGTCCCGCGGAGACCCAGTACTTC. Its translation: CASPAETQYF.

This sequence joins TRBV11-2 and TRBJ2-7; 9 bases are a match to TRBD1. The CDR3 sequence is 15 residues long. V lost 5 bases to trimming and J lost 4 bases; unmatched junction nucleotides: 9. Germline-derived CDR1 and CDR2 are SGHAT and FQNNGV. CDR3 coding DNA: TGTGCCAGCAGCATCGACAGGGGGAGCTTTTACGAGCAGTACTTC. Its translation is CASSIDRGSFYEQYF.

The chain has TRBV7-2 and TRBJ1-1; D possibly corresponds to TRBD1 (5 bases). CDR1 and CDR2 from the germline V gene are SGHTA and FQGNSA. V was shortened by 7 bases and J by 1 base, with 13 bases between the two germline ends. This CDR3 comprises 14 residues. The DNA of the CDR3 is TGTGCCAGCATGCCTGGGGGGACGAACACTGAAGCTTTCTTT. Translating it yields CASMPGGTNTEAFF. Based on the CDR3 plus reference TRBV7-2 and TRBJ1-1, the full variable domain is GAGVSQSPSNKVTEKGKDVELRCDPISGHTALYWYRQSLGQGLEFLIYFQGNSAPDKSGLPSDRFSAERTGGSVSTLTIQRTQQEDSAVYLCASMPGGTNTEAFFGQGTRLTVV.

The CDR3 nucleotides are TGTGCCAGCAGCGTAGCCCCGCGGGGCGGTGGAAACACCATATATTTT. It translates to CASSVAPRGGGNTIYF. The rearrangement uses TRBV9 and TRBJ1-3, with D tentatively TRBD1 (5 bases). Trimming took off 0 bases at V and 3 bases at J, with 13 bases between the two ends. Germline V gene lookup returns CDR1 SGDLS and CDR2 YYNGEE. CDR3 length: 16 amino acids.

This chain joins TRBV2 and TRBJ1-2, with D uncertain. The CDR3 covers 13 residues. Germline V gives CDR1 SNHLY, CDR2 FYNNEI. Trimming took off 4 bases at V and 1 base at J, with 7 bases between the two ends. The CDR3 DNA reads as TGTGCCAGCAGTGCCGTGTTTAACTATGGCTACACCTTC. Translating gives CASSAVFNYGYTF.

This chain uses TRBV5-5 with TRBJ2-7; TRBD2 agrees at 14 bases. This CDR3 is 16 amino acids long. CDR1 SGHKS and CDR2 YYEKEE come from the germline V gene (reference sequence). Trimming took 1 base from V and 9 from J; bases not matched to a gene: 9. CDR3 sequence: CASSLPGLAGGVRQYF. In DNA form, the CDR3 reads TGTGCCAGCAGCTTGCCAGGACTAGCGGGGGGAGTCCGGCAGTACTTC.

V gene TRBV2 combines with J gene TRBJ1-2; unclear D gene. CDR1 and CDR2 (germline): SNHLY, FYNNEI. This CDR3 is built from 11 residues. The V end lost 7 bases, the J end lost 3 bases, and 6 bases lay between the germline ends. The CDR3 here is CASNGDYGYTF. CDR3 sequence (DNA): TGTGCCAGCAATGGCGACTATGGCTACACCTTC.

Turning to this clone: One end of the junction does not line up with germline, which may come from a read error. This rearrangement joins TRBV6-1 to TRBJ2-1; a possible D gene is TRBD1 (6 bases). The germline V gene encodes CDR1 MNHNS and CDR2 SASEGT. CDR3 size: 12 residues. CDR3 amino acids: CASSPYPGHGLF. The CDR3 nucleotides are TGTGCCAGCAGTCCTTATCCGGGACACGGGCTCTTC.

The chain links TRBV7-8 to TRBJ1-4; D is undetermined. Germline CDR1 is SGHVS and CDR2 is FQNEAQ. The V end was cut by 1 base, the J end by 4 bases, with 7 bases between. The CDR3 loop spans 14 amino acids. The CDR3 here is CASSLDGSNEKLFF. For the CDR3, the DNA is TGTGCCAGCAGCTTAGATGGAAGTAATGAAAAACTGTTTTTT.